Shown below are 8 T cell receptor beta chains from a single sample sequenced in a study of blood T cell repertoires in COVID-19. Profiled with immunoSEQ multiplex PCR; TCRdb holds only in-frame clones, not every one. The table lists more than 200,000 clones, roughly 90% of them singletons, with roughly 4% in the top ten. The source material was PBMCs or T cells enriched from blood (not recorded which). These receptors all come from a woman under 40 with acute COVID-19.

In its sample, this clone was seen once. The chain couples TRBV5-5 to TRBJ2-3; D gene uncertain. Germline CDR1 SGHKS, CDR2 YYEKEE (reference sequence). The CDR3 is 16 amino acids. V lost 2 bases and J lost 1, with 14 bases in between. The CDR3 spells CASSLPRYGGTDTQYF. The CDR3 coding sequence is TGTGCCAGCAGCTTACCCCGATACGGTGGCACAGATACGCAGTATTTT.

J is TRBJ2-5 and V is TRBV10-1, with D maybe TRBD2 (7 bases). V gave up 7 bases and J gave up 2 bases, with 14 bases separating them. The germline CDR1 and CDR2 sequences are WNHNN and SYGVQD (reference sequence). CDR3 length equals 14 residues. CDR3 nucleotide sequence: TGCGCCAGCATCGGGGGGCGGAATCAAGAGACCCAGTACTTC. The encoded protein is CASIGGRNQETQYF.

This chain joins TRBV4-2 and TRBJ1-5; D is undetermined. Trimming removed 2 bases from V and 0 bases from J, with 5 bases in between. Looked up from germline, CDR1 is LGHNA and CDR2 is YNFKEQ. The CDR3 loop spans 14 amino acids. This chain's CDR3 is CASSQTSSNQPQHF. CDR3 in DNA: TGTGCCAGCAGCCAAACGAGTAGCAATCAGCCCCAGCATTTT.

The chain carries TRBV19 and TRBJ2-2, with D perhaps matching TRBD2 (5 bases). V gave up 5 bases and J gave up 5 bases, with 12 bases separating them. The CDR3 totals 14 residues. Germline CDR1 is LNHDA and CDR2 is SQIVND (reference sequence). Here the CDR3 reads CASSLGAETGELFF. The CDR3 DNA reads as TGTGCCAGTAGTCTGGGAGCGGAGACCGGGGAGCTGTTTTTT.

The chain has TRBV7-2 and TRBJ2-1; D unclear. CDR3 length equals 15 residues. Trimming left V 5 bases short and J 5 bases short, with 16 bases between. Germline CDR1 SGHTA, CDR2 FQGNSA. CDR3 sequence: CASSMFTTLNNEQFF. DNA for the CDR3: TGTGCCAGCAGCATGTTCACTACCCTAAACAATGAGCAGTTCTTC.

The chain recombines TRBV3-1 (or the pseudogene TRBV3-2) with TRBJ1-3; 10 bases are a match to TRBD1. Germline CDR1 and CDR2: LGHDT and YNNKEL (reference sequence). V lost 5 bases and J lost 2; bases outside the gene matches: 6. This CDR3 spans 16 amino acids. This CDR3 reads CASSGAGTGAGNTIYF. Here the CDR3 DNA reads TGTGCCAGCAGCGGGGCCGGGACAGGGGCTGGAAACACCATATATTTT.

The chain is built from TRBV2 and TRBJ1-1, with D possibly being TRBD1 (6 bases). Trimming pared 6 bases from V and 2 bases from J, leaving 13 bases between. CDR3 length: 14 amino acids. From germline, CDR1 is SNHLY and CDR2 FYNNEI. CDR3 sequence (DNA): TGTGCCAGCAGGGATGGGACATTCAACACTGAAGCTTTCTTT. It yields the protein CASRDGTFNTEAFF. The variable domain in full, completed from reference TRBV2 and TRBJ1-1, reads EPEVTQTPSHQVTQMGQEVILRCVPISNHLYFYWYRQILGQKVEFLVSFYNNEISEKSEIFDDQFSVERPDGSNFTLKIRSTKLEDSAMYFCASRDGTFNTEAFFGQGTRLTVV.

This sequence joins TRBV30 and TRBJ2-5; 7 nucleotides match TRBD1. This CDR3 has 16 amino acids. Germline V gives CDR1 GTSNPN, CDR2 SVGIG (reference sequence). The junction had 16 bases not matched to a gene; V was cut back by 2 bases and J by 7 bases. CDR3 bases: TGTGCCTGGAGTTTTGGACAGGTACCTTCCCGGGGGACCCAGTACTTC. Protein product: CAWSFGQVPSRGTQYF.